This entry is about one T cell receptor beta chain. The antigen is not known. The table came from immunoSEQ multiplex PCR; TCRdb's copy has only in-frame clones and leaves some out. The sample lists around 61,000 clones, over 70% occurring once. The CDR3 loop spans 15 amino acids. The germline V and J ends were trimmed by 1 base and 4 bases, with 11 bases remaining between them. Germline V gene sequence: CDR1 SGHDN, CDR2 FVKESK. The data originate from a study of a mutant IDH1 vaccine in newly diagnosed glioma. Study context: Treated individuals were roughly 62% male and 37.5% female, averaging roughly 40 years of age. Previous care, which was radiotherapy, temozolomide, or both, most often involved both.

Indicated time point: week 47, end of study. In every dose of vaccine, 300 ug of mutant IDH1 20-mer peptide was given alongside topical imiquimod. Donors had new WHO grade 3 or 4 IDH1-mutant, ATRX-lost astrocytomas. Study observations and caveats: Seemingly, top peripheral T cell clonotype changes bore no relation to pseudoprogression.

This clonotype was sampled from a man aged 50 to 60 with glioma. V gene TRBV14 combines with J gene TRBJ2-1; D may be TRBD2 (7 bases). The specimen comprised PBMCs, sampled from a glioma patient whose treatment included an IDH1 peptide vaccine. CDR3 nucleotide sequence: TGTGCCAGCAGCCAAGCCGGGGGGCGTTACAATGAGCAGTTCTTC. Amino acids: CASSQAGGRYNEQFF.